This TCR beta chain was sequenced in a study of T cells in Graves' hyperthyroidism and ophthalmopathy. Study-wide background: At the time of initial diagnosis and before any treatment, peripheral blood was collected.

In patients aged 18 to 65, hyperthyroidism was newly diagnosed, with duration under 2 months. Uncontrolled infection, other autoimmune disease, pregnancy or lactation barred patients from enrollment. Orbital computed tomography, thyroid ultrasound, serum thyroxine and TRAb, and clinical symptoms together informed the diagnoses. This clonotype was seen only once. Germline loops: CDR1 SEHNR, CDR2 FQNEAQ (reference sequence). The CDR3 spans 12 residues. Amplified TCR beta CDR3 regions came from RNA transcripts. HTBI primers were used for first-round RT-PCR of the TCR CDR3. TCRdb processed the multiplex PCR reads anew with MiXCR; each CDR3 protein has one entry. Among some 800,000 distinct CDR3 sequences listed, roughly 37% were seen once.

The source is a man younger than 30 with Graves' hyperthyroidism. What was sequenced was blood. The chain joins TRBV7-9 to TRBJ2-7, with TRBD1 as a possible D gene (6 bases). CDR3 DNA: TGTCCCCCAGGGGCGGACTCCTACGAGCAGTACTTC. Encoded protein: CPPGADSYEQYF.